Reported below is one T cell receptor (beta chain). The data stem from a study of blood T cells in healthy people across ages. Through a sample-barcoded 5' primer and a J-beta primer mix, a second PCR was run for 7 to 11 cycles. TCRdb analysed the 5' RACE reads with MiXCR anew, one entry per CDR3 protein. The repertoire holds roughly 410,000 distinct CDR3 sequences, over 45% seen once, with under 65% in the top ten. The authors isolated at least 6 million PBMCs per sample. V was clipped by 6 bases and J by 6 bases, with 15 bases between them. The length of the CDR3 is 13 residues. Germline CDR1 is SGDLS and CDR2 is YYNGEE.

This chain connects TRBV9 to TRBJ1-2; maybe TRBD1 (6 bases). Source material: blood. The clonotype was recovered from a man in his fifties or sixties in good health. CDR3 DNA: TGTGCCAGCACCAACCGACAGGTGGATGGCTACACCTTC. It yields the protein CASTNRQVDGYTF.